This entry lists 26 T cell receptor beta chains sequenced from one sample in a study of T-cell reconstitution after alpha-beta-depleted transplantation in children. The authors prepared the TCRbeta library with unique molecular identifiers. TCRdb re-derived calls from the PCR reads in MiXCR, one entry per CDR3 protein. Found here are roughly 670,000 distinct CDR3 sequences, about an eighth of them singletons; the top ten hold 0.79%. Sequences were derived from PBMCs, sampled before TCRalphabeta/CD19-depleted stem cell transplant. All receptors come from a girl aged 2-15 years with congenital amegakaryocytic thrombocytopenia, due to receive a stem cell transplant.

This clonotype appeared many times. The CDR3 DNA follows: TGTGCCATCACCCAGCAGGAGGGCGATCAGCCCCAGCATTTT. This codes for CAITQQEGDQPQHF. V usage is TRBV10-3 and J usage is TRBJ1-5; D remains ambiguous. The V gene's germline CDR1 is ENHRY and CDR2 SYGVKD. The CDR3 loop spans 14 amino acids. V shed 7 bases and J shed 5 bases, with 15 bases lying between them.

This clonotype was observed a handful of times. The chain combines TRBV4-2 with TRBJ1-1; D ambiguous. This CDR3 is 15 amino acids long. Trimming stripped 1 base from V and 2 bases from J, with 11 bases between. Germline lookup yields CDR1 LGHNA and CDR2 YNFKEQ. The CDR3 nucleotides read TGTGCCAGCAGCCAAGTAATCACAGTCAACACTGAAGCTTTCTTT. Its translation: CASSQVITVNTEAFF.

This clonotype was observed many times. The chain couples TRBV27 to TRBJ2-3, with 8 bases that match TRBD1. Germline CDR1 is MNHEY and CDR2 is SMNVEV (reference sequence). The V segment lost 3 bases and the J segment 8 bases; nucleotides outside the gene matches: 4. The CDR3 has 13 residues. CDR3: CASSFQGASTQYF. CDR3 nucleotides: TGTGCCAGCAGTTTCCAGGGGGCGAGTACGCAGTATTTT.

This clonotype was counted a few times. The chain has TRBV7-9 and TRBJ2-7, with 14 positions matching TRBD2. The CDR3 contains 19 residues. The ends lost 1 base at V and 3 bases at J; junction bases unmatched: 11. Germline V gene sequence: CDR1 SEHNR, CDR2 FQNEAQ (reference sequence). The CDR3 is CASSLGGLAGGFLGYEQYF. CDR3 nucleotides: TGTGCCAGCAGCTTAGGAGGACTAGCGGGAGGATTTTTGGGCTACGAGCAGTACTTC. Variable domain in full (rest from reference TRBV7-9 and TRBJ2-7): DTGVSQNPRHKITKRGQNVTFRCDPISEHNRLYWYRQTLGQGPEFLTYFQNEAQLEKSRLLSDRFSAERPKGSFSTLEIQRTEQGDSAMYLCASSLGGLAGGFLGYEQYFGPGTRLTVT.

CDR3 residues: CASSQETIRSETQYF. In DNA form, the CDR3 reads TGTGCCAGCAGCCAAGAAACGATCAGGAGCGAGACCCAGTACTTC. This sequence joins TRBV14 and TRBJ2-5; no clear D gene. V lost 0 bases and J lost 5, with 13 bases in between. In germline, CDR1 is SGHDN, CDR2 FVKESK. CDR3 length: 15 residues.

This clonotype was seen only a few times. CDR3 sequence reads: CASSPDRGLWGYTF. As DNA, the CDR3 is TGTGCCAGCAGCCCCGACAGGGGGCTTTGGGGCTACACCTTC. The chain uses TRBV7-2 and TRBJ1-2, with 10 bases matching TRBD1. Per the germline V gene, CDR1 is SGHTA and CDR2 is FQGNSA. The CDR3 has 14 amino acids. Germline trimming cut 5 bases from V and 8 bases from J; bases unmatched to any gene: 8.

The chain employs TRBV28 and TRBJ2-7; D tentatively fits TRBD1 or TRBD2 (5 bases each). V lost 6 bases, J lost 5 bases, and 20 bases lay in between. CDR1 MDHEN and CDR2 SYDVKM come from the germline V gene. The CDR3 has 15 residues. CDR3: CASSRASGGDHEQYF. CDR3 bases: TGTGCCAGCAGCCGAGCAAGCGGTGGGGACCACGAGCAGTACTTC.

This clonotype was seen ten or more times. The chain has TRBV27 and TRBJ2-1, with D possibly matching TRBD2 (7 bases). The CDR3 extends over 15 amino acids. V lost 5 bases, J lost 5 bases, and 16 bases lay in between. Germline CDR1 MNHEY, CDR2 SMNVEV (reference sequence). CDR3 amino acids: CASSRRAGANNEQFF. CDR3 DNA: TGTGCCAGCAGTCGACGCGCGGGGGCCAACAATGAGCAGTTCTTC.

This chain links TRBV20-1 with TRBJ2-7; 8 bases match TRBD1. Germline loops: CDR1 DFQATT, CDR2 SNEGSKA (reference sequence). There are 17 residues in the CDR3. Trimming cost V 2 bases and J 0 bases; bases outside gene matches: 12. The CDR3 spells CSARLLDPGQVSYEQYF. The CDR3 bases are TGCAGTGCTAGACTCCTGGACCCGGGACAGGTCTCCTACGAGCAGTACTTC.

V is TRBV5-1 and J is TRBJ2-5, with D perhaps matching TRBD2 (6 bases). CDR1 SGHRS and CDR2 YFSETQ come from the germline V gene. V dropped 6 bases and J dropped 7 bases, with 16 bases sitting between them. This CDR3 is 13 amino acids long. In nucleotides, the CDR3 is TGCGCCAGCACCCTGGGGGGAGATGGGACCCAGTACTTC. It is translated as CASTLGGDGTQYF.

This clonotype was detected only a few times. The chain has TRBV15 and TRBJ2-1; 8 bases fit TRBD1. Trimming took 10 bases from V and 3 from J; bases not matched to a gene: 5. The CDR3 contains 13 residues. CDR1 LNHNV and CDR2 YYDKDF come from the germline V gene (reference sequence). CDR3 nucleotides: TGTGCCATCAGGGGGCGGAACTACAATGAGCAGTTCTTC. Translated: CAIRGRNYNEQFF.

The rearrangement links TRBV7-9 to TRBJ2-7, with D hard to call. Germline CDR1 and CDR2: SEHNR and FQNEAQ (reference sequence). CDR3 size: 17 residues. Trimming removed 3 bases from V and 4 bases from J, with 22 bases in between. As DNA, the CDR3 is TGTGCCAGCAGCTTTAGTTCCAGTTGGGCAGACCAATACGAGCAGTACTTC. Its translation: CASSFSSSWADQYEQYF. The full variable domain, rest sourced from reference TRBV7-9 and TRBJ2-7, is DTGVSQNPRHKITKRGQNVTFRCDPISEHNRLYWYRQTLGQGPEFLTYFQNEAQLEKSRLLSDRFSAERPKGSFSTLEIQRTEQGDSAMYLCASSFSSSWADQYEQYFGPGTRLTVT.

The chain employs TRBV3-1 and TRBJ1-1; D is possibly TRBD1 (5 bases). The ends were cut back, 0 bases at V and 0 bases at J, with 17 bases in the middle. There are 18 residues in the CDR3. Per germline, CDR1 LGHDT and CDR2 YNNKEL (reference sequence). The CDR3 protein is CASSQDVGASSMNTEAFF. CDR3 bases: TGTGCCAGCAGCCAAGACGTAGGGGCCAGTTCGATGAACACTGAAGCTTTCTTT. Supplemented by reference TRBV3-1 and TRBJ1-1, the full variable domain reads DTAVSQTPKYLVTQMGNDKSIKCEQNLGHDTMYWYKQDSKKFLKIMFSYNNKELIINETVPNRFSPKSPDKAHLNLHINSLELGDSAVYFCASSQDVGASSMNTEAFFGQGTRLTVV.

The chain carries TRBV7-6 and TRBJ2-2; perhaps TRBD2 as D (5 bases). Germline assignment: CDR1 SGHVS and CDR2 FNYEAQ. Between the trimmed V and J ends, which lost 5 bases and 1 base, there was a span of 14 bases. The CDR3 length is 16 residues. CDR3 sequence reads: CASSPVTEVNTGELFF. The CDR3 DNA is TGTGCCAGCAGCCCCGTGACGGAGGTGAACACCGGGGAGCTGTTTTTT.

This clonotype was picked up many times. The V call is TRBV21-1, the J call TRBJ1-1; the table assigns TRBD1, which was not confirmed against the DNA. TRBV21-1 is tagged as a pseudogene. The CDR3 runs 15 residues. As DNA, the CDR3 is TGTGCCAGCAGCAAAGGGGATAGGGGGCACACTGAAGCTTTCTTT. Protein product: CASSKGDRGHTEAFF.

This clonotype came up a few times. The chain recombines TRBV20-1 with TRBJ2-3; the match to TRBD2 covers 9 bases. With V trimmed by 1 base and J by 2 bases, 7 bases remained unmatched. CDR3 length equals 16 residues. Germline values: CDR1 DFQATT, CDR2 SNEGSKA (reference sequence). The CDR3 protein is CSARALAGVFTDTQYF. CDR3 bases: TGCAGTGCTAGAGCTTTAGCGGGAGTTTTCACAGATACGCAGTATTTT.

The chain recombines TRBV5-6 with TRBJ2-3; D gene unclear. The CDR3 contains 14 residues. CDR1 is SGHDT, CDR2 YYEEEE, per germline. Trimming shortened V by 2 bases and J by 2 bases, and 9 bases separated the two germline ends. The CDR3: CASSFYGSTDTQYF. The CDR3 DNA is TGTGCCAGCAGCTTTTACGGATCCACAGATACGCAGTATTTT.

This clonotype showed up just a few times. The DNA for the CDR3 is TGCGCCAGCAGCCAGGGGGAAAGTTCACCCCTCCACTTT. Residues: CASSQGESSPLHF. This chain connects TRBV4-1 to TRBJ1-6, with a tentative D call TRBD1 (5 bases). The CDR3 consists of 13 residues. Per germline, CDR1 MGHRA and CDR2 YSYEKL. V was pared by 3 bases and J by 9 bases, with 9 bases between.

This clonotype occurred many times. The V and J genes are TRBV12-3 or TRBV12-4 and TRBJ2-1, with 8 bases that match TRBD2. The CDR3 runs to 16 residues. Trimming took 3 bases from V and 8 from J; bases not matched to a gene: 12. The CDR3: CASSFFSGALSDEQFF. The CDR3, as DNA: TGTGCCAGCAGTTTTTTTAGCGGGGCTCTTAGCGATGAGCAGTTCTTC.

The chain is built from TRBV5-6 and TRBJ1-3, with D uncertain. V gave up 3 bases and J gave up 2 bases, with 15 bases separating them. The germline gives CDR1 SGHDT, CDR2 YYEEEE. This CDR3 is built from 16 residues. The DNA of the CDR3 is TGTGCCAGCAGCTCGCGCGTCAGGCTTACTGGAAACACCATATATTTT. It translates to CASSSRVRLTGNTIYF.

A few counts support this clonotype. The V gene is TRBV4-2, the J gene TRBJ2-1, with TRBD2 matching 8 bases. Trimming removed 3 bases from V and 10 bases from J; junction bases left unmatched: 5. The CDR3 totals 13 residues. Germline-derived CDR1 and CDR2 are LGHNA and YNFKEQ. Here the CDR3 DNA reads TGTGCCAGCAGCCACGGCTCGGGGGGGGAGCAGTTCTTC. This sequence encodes CASSHGSGGEQFF.

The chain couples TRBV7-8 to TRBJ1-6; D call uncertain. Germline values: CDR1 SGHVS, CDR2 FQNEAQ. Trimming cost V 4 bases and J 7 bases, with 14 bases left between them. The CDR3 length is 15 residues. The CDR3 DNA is TGTGCCAGCAGCTCCGACACGATAGGCAATTCACCCCTCCACTTT. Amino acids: CASSSDTIGNSPLHF. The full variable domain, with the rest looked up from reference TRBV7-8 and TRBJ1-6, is GAGVSQSPRYKVAKRGQDVALRCDPISGHVSLFWYQQALGQGPEFLTYFQNEAQLDKSGLPSDRFFAERPEGSVSTLKIQRTQQEDSAVYLCASSSDTIGNSPLHFGNGTRLTVT.

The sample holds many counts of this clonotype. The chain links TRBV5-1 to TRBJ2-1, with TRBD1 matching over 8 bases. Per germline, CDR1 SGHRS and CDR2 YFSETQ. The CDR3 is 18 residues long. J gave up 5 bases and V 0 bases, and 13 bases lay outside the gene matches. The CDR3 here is CASSLAGRQGPLDNEQFF. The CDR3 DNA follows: TGCGCCAGCAGCTTGGCGGGGAGACAGGGGCCTCTAGACAATGAGCAGTTCTTC.

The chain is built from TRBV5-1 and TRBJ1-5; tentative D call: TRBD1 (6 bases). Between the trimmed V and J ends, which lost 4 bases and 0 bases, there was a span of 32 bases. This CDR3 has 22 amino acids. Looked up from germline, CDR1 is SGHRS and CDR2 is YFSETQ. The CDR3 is CASSPGGYGTSLGLYSNQPQHF. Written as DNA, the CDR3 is TGCGCCAGCAGCCCGGGGGGTTACGGGACATCATTGGGGCTATATAGCAATCAGCCCCAGCATTTT.

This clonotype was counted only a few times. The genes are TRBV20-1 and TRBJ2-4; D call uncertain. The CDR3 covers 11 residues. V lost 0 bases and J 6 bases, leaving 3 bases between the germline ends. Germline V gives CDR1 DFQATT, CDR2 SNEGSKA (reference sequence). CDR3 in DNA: TGCAGTGCTAGAGAGGGAAACATTCAGTACTTC. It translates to CSAREGNIQYF.

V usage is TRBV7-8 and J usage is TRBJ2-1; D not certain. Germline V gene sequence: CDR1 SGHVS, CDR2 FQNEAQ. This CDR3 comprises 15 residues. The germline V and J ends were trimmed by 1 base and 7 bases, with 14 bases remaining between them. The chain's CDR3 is CASSLGSSLGNEQFF. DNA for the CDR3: TGTGCCAGCAGCTTAGGTAGCTCCCTCGGGAATGAGCAGTTCTTC.